The clone carrying this T cell receptor (beta chain) was counted a few times. Its matching antigen is unknown. The sample comes from a study of T cells after yellow fever vaccination. Findings of the study overall: Reappearing after the booster were most of the clones from primary vaccination (approximately 96% CD4, roughly 86% CD8). Overlap between CD4 and CD8 compartments was detected for a small share of clonotypes. Contamination of FACS-sorted repertoires by abundant clonotypes from the bulk population could occur. A secondary response was less intense yet reached its peak sooner, at day 5 versus 15.

A single record per CDR3 protein comes from TCRdb applying MiXCR to the 5' RACE reads. The sample lists a few hundred thousand distinct CDR3 sequences, roughly 3.9% seen once, with around 23% in the top ten. The CDR3 covers 14 residues. The germline V gene encodes CDR1 LGHNA and CDR2 YSLEER. V was pared by 2 bases and J by 2 bases, with 7 bases between. Sequenced here: PBMCs, sampled 5 days after the yellow fever booster vaccination. The clonotype comes from a man between 18 and 35 years old who received the YFV17D yellow fever vaccine. The chain couples TRBV4-3 to TRBJ2-4; tentatively, D is TRBD1 (5 bases). The CDR3 reads CASSQRGTKNIQYF. The CDR3 nucleotides are TGCGCCAGCAGCCAAAGGGGCACCAAAAACATTCAGTACTTC.